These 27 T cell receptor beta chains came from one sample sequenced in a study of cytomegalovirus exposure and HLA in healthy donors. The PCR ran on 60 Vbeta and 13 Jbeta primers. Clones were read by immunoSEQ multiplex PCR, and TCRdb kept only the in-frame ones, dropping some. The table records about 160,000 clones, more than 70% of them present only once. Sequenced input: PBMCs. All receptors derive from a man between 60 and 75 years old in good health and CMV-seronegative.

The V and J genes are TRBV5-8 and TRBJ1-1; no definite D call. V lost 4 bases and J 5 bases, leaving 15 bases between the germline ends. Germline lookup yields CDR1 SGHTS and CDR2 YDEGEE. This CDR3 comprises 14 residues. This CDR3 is CASSIPEVRTEAFF. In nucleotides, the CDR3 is TGTGCCAGCAGCATTCCGGAGGTGCGAACTGAAGCTTTCTTT.

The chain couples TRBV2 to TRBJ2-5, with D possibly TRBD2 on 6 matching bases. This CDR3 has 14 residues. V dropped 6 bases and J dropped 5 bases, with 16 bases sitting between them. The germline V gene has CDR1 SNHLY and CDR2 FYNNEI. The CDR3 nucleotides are TGTGCCAGCAGCCGAGGTGGAGGGCCTGAGACCCAGTACTTC. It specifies CASSRGGGPETQYF.

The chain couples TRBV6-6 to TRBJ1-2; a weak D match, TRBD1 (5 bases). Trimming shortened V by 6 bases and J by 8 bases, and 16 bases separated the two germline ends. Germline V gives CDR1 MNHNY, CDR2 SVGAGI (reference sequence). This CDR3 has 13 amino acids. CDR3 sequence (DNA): TGTGCCAGCAGCCCGCCAGGGTTGGGCGGCTACACCTTC. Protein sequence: CASSPPGLGGYTF.

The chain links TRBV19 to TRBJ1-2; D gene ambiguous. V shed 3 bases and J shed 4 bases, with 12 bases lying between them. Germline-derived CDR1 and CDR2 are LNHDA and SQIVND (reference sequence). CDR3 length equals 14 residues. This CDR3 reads CASSIGREGYGYTF. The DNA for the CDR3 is TGTGCCAGTAGTATCGGTCGGGAGGGCTATGGCTACACCTTC.

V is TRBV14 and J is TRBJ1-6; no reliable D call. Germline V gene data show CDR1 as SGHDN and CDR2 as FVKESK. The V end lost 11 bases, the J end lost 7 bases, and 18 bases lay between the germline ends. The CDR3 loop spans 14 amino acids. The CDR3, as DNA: TGTGCCCGAAGTGTGAGAGGAGGGAATTCACCCCTCCACTTT. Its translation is CARSVRGGNSPLHF.

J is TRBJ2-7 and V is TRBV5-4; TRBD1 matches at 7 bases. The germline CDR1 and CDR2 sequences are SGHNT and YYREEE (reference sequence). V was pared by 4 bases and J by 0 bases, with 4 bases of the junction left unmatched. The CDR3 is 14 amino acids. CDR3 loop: CASSPRTGSYEQYF. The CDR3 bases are TGTGCCAGCAGCCCCCGGACAGGCTCCTACGAGCAGTACTTC.

The DNA for the CDR3 is TGTGCCAGTAGTATAACCTTGACAGTGAACACTGAAGCTTTCTTT. Translating gives CASSITLTVNTEAFF. J is TRBJ1-1 and V is TRBV19; D is possibly TRBD1 (5 bases). Trimming shortened V by 2 bases and J by 0 bases, and 10 bases separated the two germline ends. Germline-derived CDR1 and CDR2 are LNHDA and SQIVND (reference sequence). The CDR3 extends over 15 amino acids.

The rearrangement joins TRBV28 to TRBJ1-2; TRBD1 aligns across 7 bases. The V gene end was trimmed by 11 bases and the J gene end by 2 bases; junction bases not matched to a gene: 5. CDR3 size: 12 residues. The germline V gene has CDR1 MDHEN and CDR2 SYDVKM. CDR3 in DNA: TGTGCCGGAAAGACAGGGAACTATGGCTACACCTTC. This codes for CAGKTGNYGYTF.

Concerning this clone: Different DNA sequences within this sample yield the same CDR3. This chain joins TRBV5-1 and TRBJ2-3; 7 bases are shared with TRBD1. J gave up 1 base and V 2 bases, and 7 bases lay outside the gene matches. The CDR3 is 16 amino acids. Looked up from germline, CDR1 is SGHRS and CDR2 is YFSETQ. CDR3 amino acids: CASSFDREGGTDTQYF. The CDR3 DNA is TGCGCCAGCAGCTTCGACAGGGAAGGCGGCACAGATACGCAGTATTTT.

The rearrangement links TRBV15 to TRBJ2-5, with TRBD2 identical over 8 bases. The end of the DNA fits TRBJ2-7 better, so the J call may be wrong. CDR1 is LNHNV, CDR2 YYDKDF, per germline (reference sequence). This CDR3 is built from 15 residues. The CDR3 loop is CATSRDLAGGYEQYF. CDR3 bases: TGTGCCACCAGCAGAGATCTCGCGGGAGGCTACGAGCAGTACTTC.

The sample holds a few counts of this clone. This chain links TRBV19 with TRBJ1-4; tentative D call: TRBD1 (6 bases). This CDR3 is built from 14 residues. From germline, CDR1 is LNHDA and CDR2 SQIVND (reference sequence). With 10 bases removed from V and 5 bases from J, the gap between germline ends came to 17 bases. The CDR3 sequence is CATQTGGLNEKLFF. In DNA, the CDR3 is TGTGCCACCCAGACGGGGGGCCTGAATGAAAAACTGTTTTTT.

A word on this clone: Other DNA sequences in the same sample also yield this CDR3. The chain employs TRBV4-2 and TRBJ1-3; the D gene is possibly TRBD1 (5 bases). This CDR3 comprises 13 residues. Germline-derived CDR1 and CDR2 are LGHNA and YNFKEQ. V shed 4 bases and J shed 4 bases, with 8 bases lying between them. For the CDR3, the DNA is TGTGCCAGCAGCCCCCAGGGAGGAAACACCATATATTTT. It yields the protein CASSPQGGNTIYF.

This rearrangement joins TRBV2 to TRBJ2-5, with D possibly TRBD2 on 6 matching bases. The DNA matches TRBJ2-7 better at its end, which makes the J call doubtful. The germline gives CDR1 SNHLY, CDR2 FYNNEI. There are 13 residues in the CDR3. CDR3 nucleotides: TGTGCCAGCAAGGGCGGGGTAATCTCCGAGCAGTACTTC. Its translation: CASKGGVISEQYF.

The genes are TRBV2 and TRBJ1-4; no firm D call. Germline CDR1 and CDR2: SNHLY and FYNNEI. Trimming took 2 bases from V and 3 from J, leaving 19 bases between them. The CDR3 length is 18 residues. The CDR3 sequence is CASSEFNFLGGANEKLFF. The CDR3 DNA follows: TGTGCCAGCAGTGAATTCAACTTTCTGGGCGGGGCTAATGAAAAACTGTTTTTT.

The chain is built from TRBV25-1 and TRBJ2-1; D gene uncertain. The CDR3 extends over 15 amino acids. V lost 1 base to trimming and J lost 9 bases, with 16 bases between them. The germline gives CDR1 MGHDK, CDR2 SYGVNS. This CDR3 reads CASSESALLGFEQFF. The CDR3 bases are TGTGCCAGCAGTGAATCGGCACTCCTAGGTTTTGAGCAGTTCTTC.

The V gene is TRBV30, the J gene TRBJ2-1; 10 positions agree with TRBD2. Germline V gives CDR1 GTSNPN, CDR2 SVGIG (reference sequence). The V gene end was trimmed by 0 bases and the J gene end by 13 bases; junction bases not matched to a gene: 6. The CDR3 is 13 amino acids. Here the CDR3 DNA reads TGTGCCTGGAGTGTAGCCGGGACTAGCGTTCAGTTCTTC. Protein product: CAWSVAGTSVQFF.

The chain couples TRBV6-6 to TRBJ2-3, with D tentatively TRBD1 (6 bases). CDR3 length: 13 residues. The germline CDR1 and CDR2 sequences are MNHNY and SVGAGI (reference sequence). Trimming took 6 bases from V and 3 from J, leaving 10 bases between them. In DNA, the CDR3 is TGTGCCAGCAGCCGGACAGATACAGATACGCAGTATTTT. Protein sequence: CASSRTDTDTQYF.

CDR3 sequence: CASSQDRTGGGEKLFF. Here the CDR3 DNA reads TGCGCCAGCAGCCAAGATCGAACGGGAGGAGGGGAAAAACTGTTTTTT. The V call is TRBV4-3, the J call TRBJ1-4; no clear D. With 0 bases removed from V and 8 bases from J, the gap between germline ends came to 16 bases. Germline values: CDR1 LGHNA, CDR2 YSLEER. This CDR3 is 16 amino acids long.

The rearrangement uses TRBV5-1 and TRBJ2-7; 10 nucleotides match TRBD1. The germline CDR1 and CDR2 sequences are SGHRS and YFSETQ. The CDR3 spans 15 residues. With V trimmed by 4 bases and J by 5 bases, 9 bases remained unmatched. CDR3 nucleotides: TGCGCCAGCAGCCCACGGGACAGGGGTGTCCACGAGCAGTACTTC. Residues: CASSPRDRGVHEQYF.

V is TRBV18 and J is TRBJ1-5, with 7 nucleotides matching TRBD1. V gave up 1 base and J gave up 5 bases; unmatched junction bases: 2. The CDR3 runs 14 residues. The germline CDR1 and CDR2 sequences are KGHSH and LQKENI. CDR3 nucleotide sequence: TGTGCCAGCTCACCACTGAGGGGGCATCAGCCCCAGCATTTT. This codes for CASSPLRGHQPQHF.

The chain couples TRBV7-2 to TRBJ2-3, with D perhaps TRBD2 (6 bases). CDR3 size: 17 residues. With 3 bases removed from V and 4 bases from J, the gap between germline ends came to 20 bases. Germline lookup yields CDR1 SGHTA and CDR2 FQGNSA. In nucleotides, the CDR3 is TGTGCCAGCAGCTTGTCGTTTCGGGGAGGCGGGGCAGATACGCAGTATTTT. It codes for CASSLSFRGGGADTQYF.

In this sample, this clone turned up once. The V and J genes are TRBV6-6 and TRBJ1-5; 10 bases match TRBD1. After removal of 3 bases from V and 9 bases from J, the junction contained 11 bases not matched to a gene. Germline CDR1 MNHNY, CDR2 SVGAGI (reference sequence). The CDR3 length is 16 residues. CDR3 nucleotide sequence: TGTGCCAGCAGTTATTTCGGGACAGGGGATCGTCGGCCCCAGCATTTT. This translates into CASSYFGTGDRRPQHF.

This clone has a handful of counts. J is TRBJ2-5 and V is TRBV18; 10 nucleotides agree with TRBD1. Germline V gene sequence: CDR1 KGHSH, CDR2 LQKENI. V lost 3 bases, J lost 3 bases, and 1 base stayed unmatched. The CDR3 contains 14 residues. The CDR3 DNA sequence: TGTGCCAGCTCACCCGGGACAGGGGAAGAGACCCAGTACTTC. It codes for CASSPGTGEETQYF.

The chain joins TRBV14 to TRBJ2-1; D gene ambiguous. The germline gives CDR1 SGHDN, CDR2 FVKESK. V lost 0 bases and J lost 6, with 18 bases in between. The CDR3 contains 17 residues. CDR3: CASSQDLGGLVVNEQFF. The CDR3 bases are TGTGCCAGCAGCCAAGATCTCGGCGGTTTAGTAGTCAATGAGCAGTTCTTC.

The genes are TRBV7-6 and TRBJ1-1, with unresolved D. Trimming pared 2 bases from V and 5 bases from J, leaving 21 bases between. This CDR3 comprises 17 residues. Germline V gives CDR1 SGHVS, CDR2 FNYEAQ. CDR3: CASSLSGSAGKRTEAFF. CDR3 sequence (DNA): TGTGCCAGCAGCTTAAGTGGGTCTGCCGGGAAGCGGACTGAAGCTTTCTTT. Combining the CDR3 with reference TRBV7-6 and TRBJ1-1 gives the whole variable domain GAGVSQSPRYKVTKRGQDVALRCDPISGHVSLYWYRQALGQGPEFLTYFNYEAQQDKSGLPNDRFSAERPEGSISTLTIQRTEQRDSAMYRCASSLSGSAGKRTEAFFGQGTRLTVV.

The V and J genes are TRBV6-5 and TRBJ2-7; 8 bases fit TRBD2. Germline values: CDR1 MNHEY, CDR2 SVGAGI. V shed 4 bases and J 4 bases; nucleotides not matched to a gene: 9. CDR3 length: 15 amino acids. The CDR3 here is CASSFSREVRYEQYF. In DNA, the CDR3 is TGTGCCAGCAGTTTTTCGCGGGAGGTTCGTTACGAGCAGTACTTC.

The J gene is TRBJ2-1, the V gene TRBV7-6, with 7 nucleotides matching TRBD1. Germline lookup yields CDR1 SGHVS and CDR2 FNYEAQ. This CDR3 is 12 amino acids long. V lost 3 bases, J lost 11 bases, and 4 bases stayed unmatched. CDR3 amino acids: CASSFSGGKQFF. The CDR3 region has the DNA TGTGCCAGCAGCTTCTCAGGGGGTAAGCAGTTCTTC.